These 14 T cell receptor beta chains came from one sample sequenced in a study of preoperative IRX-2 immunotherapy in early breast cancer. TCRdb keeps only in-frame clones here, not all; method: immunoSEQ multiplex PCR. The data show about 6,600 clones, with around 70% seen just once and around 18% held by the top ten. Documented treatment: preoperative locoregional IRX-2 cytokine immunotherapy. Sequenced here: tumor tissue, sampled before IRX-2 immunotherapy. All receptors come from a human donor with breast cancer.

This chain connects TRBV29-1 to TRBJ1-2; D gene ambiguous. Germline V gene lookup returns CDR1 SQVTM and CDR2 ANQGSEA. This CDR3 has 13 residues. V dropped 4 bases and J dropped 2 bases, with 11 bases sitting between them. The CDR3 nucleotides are TGCAGCGTTGGGGAGGGAAACAACTATGGCTACACCTTC. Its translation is CSVGEGNNYGYTF. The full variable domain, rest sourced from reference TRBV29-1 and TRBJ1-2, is SAVISQKPSRDICQRGTSLTIQCQVDSQVTMMFWYRQQPGQSLTLIATANQGSEATYESGFVIDKFPISRPNLTFSTLTVSNMSPEDSSIYLCSVGEGNNYGYTFGSGTRLTVV.

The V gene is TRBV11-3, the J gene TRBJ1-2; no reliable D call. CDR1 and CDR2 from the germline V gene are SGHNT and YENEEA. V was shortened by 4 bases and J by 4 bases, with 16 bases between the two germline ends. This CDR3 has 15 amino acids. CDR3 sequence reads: CASSSTEDVGYGYTF. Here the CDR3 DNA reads TGTGCCAGCAGCTCGACTGAGGACGTCGGCTATGGCTACACCTTC. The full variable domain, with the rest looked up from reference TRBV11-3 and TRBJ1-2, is EAGVVQSPRYKIIEKKQPVAFWCNPISGHNTLYWYLQNLGQGPELLIRYENEEAVDDSQLPKDRFSAERLKGVDSTLKIQPAELGDSAVYLCASSSTEDVGYGYTFGSGTRLTVV.

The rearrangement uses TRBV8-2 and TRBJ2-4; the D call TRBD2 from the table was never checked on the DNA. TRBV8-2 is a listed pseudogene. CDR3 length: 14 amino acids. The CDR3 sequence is CASSIRGGGNIQYF. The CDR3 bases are TGTGCCAGCAGTATCCGGGGGGGTGGAAACATTCAGTACTTC.

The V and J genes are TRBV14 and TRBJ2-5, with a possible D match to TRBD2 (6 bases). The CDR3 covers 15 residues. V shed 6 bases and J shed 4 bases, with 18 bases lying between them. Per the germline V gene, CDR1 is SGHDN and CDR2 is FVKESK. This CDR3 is CASSPGLRGGETQYF. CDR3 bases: TGTGCCAGCAGTCCGGGACTCCGGGGAGGAGAGACCCAGTACTTC.

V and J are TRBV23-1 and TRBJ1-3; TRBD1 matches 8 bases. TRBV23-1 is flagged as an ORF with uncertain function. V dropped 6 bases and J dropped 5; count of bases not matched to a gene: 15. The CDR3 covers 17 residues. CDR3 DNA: TGCGCCAGCAGCCAAGATAGGACAGGGTTTTTTAGAAACACCATATATTTT. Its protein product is CASSQDRTGFFRNTIYF.

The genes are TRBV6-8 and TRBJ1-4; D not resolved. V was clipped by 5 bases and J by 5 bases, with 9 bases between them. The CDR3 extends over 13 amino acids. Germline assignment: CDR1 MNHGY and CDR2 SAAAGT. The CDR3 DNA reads TGTGCCAGCAGTCACCAAGGGAATGAAAAACTGTTTTTT. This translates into CASSHQGNEKLFF.

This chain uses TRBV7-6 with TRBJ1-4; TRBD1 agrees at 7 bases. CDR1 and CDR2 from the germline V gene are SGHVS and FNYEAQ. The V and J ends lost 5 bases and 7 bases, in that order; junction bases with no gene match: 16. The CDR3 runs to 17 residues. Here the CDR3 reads CASSPNAQGGRREKLFF. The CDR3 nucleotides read TGTGCCAGCAGCCCGAACGCGCAGGGGGGACGGCGTGAAAAACTGTTTTTT.

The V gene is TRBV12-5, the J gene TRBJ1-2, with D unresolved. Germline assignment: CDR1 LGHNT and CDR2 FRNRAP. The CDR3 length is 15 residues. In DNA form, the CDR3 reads TGTGCCAGCACCCAACTCAGACTTGGCGGCTATGGCTACACCTTC. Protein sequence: CASTQLRLGGYGYTF.

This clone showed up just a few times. The CDR3 loop reads CASSATAGGWTEAFF. CDR3 DNA sequence: TGTGCCAGCAGCGCAACAGCAGGGGGATGGACTGAAGCTTTCTTT. This chain links TRBV11-3 with TRBJ1-1; 7 nucleotides agree with TRBD1. Germline V gene sequence: CDR1 SGHNT, CDR2 YENEEA. CDR3 length: 15 amino acids. The V gene end was trimmed by 5 bases and the J gene end by 5 bases; junction bases not matched to a gene: 11.

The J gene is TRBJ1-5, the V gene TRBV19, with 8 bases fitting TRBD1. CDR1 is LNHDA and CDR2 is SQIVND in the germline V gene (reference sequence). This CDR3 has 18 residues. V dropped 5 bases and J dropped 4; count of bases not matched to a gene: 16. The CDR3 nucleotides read TGTGCCAGTAGTCTTAACCGAGGACAGGGTAGGGGAAATCAGCCCCAGCATTTT. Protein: CASSLNRGQGRGNQPQHF.

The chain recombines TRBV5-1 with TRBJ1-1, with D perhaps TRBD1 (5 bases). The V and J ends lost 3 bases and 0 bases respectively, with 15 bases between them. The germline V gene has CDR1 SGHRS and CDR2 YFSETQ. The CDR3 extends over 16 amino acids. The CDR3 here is CASSSSAGQMNTEAFF. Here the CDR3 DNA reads TGCGCCAGCAGCTCAAGCGCCGGACAAATGAACACTGAAGCTTTCTTT.

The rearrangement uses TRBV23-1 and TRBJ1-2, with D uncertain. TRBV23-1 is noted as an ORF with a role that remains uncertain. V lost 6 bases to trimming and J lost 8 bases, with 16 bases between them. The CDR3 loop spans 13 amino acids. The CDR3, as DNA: TGCGCCAGCAGCTTGTTAGAGGGTCAAGGCTACACCTTC. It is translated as CASSLLEGQGYTF.

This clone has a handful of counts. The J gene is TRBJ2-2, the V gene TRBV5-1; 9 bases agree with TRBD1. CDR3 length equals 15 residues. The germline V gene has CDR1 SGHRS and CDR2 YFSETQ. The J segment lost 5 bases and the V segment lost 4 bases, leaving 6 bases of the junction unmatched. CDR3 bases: TGCGCCAGCAGCCCGGGACAGGGAAGAACCGGGGAGCTGTTTTTT. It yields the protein CASSPGQGRTGELFF. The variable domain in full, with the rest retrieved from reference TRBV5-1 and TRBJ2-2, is KAGVTQTPRYLIKTRGQQVTLSCSPISGHRSVSWYQQTPGQGLQFLFEYFSETQRNKGNFPGRFSGRQFSNSRSEMNVSTLELGDSALYLCASSPGQGRTGELFFGEGSRLTVL.

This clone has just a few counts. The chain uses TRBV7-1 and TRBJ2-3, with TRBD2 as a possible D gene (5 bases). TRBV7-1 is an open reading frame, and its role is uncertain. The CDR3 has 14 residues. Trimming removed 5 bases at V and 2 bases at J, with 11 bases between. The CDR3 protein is CASSPGLLTDTQYF. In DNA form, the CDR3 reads TGTGCCAGCAGCCCTGGACTGCTCACAGATACGCAGTATTTT.